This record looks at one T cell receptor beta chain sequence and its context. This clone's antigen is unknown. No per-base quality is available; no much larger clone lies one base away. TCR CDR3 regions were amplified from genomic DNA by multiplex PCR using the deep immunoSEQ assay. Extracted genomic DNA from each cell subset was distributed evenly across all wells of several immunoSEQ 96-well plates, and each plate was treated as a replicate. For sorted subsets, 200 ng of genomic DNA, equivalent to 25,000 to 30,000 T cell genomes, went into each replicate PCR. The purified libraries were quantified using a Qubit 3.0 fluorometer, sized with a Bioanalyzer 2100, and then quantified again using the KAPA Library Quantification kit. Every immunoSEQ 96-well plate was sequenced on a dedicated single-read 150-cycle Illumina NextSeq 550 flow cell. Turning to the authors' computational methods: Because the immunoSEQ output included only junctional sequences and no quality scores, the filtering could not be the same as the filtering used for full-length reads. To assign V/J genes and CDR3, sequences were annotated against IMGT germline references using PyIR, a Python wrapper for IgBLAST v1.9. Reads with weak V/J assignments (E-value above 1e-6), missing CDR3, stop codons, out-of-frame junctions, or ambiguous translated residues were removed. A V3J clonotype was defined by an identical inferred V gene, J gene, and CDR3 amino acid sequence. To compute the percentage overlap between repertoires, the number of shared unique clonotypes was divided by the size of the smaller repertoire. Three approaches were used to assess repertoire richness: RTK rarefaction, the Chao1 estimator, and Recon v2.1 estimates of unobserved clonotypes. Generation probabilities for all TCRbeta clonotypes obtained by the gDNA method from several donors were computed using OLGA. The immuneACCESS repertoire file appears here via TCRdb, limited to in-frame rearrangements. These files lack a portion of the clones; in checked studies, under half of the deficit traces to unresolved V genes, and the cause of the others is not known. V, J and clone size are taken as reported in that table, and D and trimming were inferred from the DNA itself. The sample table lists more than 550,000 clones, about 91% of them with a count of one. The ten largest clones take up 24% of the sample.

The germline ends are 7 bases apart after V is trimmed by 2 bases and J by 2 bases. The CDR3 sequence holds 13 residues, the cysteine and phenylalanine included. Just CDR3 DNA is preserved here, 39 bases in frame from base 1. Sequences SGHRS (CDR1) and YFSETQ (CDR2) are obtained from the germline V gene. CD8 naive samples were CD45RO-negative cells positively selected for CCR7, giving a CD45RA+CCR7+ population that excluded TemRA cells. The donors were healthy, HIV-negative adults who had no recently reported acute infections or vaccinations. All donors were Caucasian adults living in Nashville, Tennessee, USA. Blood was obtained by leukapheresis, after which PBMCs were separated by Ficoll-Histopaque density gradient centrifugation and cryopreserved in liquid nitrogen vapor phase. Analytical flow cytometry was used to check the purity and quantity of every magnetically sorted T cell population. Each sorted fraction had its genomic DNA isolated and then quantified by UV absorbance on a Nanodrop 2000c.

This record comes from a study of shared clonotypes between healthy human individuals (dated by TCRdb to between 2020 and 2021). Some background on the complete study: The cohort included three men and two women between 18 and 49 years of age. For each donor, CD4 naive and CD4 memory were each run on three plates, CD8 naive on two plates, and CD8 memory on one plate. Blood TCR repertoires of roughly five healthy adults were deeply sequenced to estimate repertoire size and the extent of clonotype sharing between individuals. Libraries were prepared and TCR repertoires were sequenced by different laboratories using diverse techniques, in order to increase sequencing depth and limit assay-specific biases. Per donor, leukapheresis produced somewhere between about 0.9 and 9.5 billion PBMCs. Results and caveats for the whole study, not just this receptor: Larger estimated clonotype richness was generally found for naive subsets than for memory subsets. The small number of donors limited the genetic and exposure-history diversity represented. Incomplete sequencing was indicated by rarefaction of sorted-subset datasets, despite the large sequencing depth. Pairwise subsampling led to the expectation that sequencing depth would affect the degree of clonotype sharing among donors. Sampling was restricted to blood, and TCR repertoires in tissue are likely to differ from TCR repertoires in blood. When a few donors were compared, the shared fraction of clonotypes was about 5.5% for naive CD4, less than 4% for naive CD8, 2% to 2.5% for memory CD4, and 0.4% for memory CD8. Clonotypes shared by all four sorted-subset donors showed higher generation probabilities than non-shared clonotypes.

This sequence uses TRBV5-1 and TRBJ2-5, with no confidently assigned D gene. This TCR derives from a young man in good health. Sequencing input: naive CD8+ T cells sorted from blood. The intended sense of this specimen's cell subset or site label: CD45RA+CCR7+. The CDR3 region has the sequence CASSLGEQETQYF. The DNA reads TGCGCCAGCAGCTTAGGAGAGCAAGAGACCCAGTACTTC.